This is a list of T cell receptor beta chains from one sample in a study of cytomegalovirus exposure and HLA in healthy donors. The protocol was immunoSEQ multiplex PCR, while the TCRdb copy is restricted to in-frame clones and leaves out a portion. The table lists 100,000 to 150,000 clones, about 88% of them singletons. Sequenced: PBMCs. The receptors were sampled from a young man in good health and CMV-seronegative. The CDR3 runs from the conserved cysteine through the conserved F or W. Rows may omit the clone size; those that give it use once, few, many or a size class.

NA	TRBJ1-1	TRBV29-1	CSGKQGEGTEAFF
once	TRBJ2-7	TRBV5-1	CASSPRLAGSYEQYF
NA	TRBJ1-2	TRBV29-1	CSAEEGQRGYTF
NA	TRBJ1-3	TRBV5-1	CASSMGDRDQNTIYF
NA	TRBJ2-1	TRBV5-1	CASSPRDYANEQFF
once	TRBJ2-1	TRBV29-1	CSVAPGGNEQFF
NA	TRBJ2-1	TRBV18	CASSPVGGVYNEQFF
NA	TRBJ2-1	TRBV5-6	CASSFHSLSYNEQFF
NA	TRBJ1-2	TRBV6-1	CASSEVGTGPYGYTF
NA	TRBJ2-2	TRBV27	CASSYTSGKAGELFF
NA	TRBJ2-5	TRBV7-9	CASSRQGAFETQYF